Below, one T cell receptor beta chain is given with its context. This clonotype was seen many times. There is no known antigen for this receptor. Base qualities were left out, and no much larger clone turns up one base away. The TCR beta CDR3 regions were amplified from RNA transcripts. The TCR CDR3 was subjected to a first round of RT-PCR using the HTBI primer set and the Qiagen OneStep RT-PCR kit. Libraries were constructed in a second round of multiplex PCR, after which size selection and purification were carried out. The libraries were sequenced on an Illumina HiSeq2000 using paired-end 100 bp reads. The study's processing was this. Raw data were processed with SOAPnuke, discarding reads with adapters, uncalled bases, mean Phred below 15, or no exact constant-primer or identifier match. High-quality paired reads were merged using COPE v1.2.5, and each unique nucleotide sequence was defined as a clonotype. Clonotypes were aligned to IMGT TRBV, TRBD and TRBJ reference segments using MiTCR v1.1. Analysis was restricted to V-J combinations with a frequency above 0.0001, which covered 98% to 99.2% of repertoires. A TCS score was defined as the ratio of F50 (clonal expansion) to E x V (chaos), with BLOSUM62-based TCRdist applied between CDR3 peptides within each V-J. Welch's t-statistics and random forest reduced just over 500 V-J features to 10 to 15, which were used in a naive Bayes classifier (R e1071). The public reads were reprocessed in TCRdb via fastp at Q25 and MiXCR, keeping in-frame beta chains. For every CDR3 protein sequence, its rows merge into one entry that carries the most common genes and DNA. It is TCRdb's table, rather than the study itself, that gives the V and J calls and clone size. The sample table contains about 320,000 distinct CDR3 sequences; only one count was recorded for roughly 17% of them. Of the sample, 33% falls within the top ten clones.

Stable Graves' hyperthyroidism was defined as the absence of progression to ophthalmopathy over 18 months of follow-up. The hyperthyroidism patients were between 18 and 65 years old and newly diagnosed, with a disease duration of less than 2 months. Patients with uncontrolled infections, other autoimmune diseases, pregnancy or lactation were excluded. Diagnoses were based on clinical symptoms, serum thyroxine and TRAb, thyroid ultrasound and orbital computed tomography. PBMCs were separated from roughly 9.6 ml of fresh peripheral blood using Ficoll-Paque density gradient centrifugation. Total RNA was extracted using Trizol reagent, and RNA quality was assessed on an Agilent 2100 Bioanalyzer. These data are taken from a study of T cells in Graves' hyperthyroidism and ophthalmopathy (dated by TCRdb to the late 2010s). With respect to the entire study: Peripheral blood samples were taken at initial diagnosis, before any treatment was given. Whether ophthalmopathy could be predicted prospectively was tested in an independent validation cohort made up of roughly 19 hyperthyroidism patients plus 17 patients who later progressed to ophthalmopathy. Once sampling was done, hyperthyroidism patients were given methimazole at a starting dose of 30 mg daily, whereas ophthalmopathy patients were given high-dose intravenous methylprednisolone. Thyroid tissue and blood T-cell repertoires from roughly 6 Graves' hyperthyroidism patients were also compared in the study. The 90 or so discovery patients were randomly split 7:3 into training and test sets. TCR V-J signatures able to tell the groups apart were searched for in a discovery cohort of 90 to 100 patients, of whom 43 had Graves' ophthalmopathy and 57 had stable Graves' hyperthyroidism. TCR Vbeta CDR3 sequencing of approximately 140 peripheral blood samples (more than 40 ophthalmopathy, some 75 hyperthyroidism and some 17 progressor patients) is reported in the paper. Study-level results and caveats: Most expanded thyroid clonotypes (frequency above 0.001) were also detected in blood, suggesting blood repertoires may reflect thyroid immune responses. No statistical method was used to fix the sample size in advance, and group allocation was not hidden from the investigators. A model built on a 13 V-J signature distinguished ophthalmopathy from stable hyperthyroidism, reaching roughly 88% sensitivity and about 81% specificity in cross-validation and 80%/75% in testing. During validation, the model predicted progression to ophthalmopathy a median of roughly 7.1 months ahead of onset, with more than 60% sensitivity and about 72% specificity.

CDR1 and CDR2, looked up from the germline V gene, are SGHAT and FQNNGV. V is reduced by 0 bases and J by 5 bases, leaving a spacing of 11 bases between them. The CDR3 contains 15 residues, cysteine and phenylalanine counted. The read is trimmed to its CDR3 DNA, 45 bases read in frame from base 1. The sequencing input was blood. The TCR sequence derives from a man under 40 with Graves' hyperthyroidism. The chain was built from TRBV11-2 and TRBJ1-5; the D gene cannot be resolved reliably. The sequence in DNA is TGTGCCAGCAGCTTAGACCGGGGTCGATATCAGCCCCAGCATTTT. Its translation is CASSLDRGRYQPQHF.